This T cell receptor beta chain was captured in a study of blood T cell repertoires in COVID-19. Study summary: PBMCs, B-cell-depleted T cells, or T cells provided the cDNA or gDNA that made up the material.

How the authors handled the data: From reference gene primer amplification, estimates of nucleated cell counts were derived. Here immunoSEQ multiplex PCR was the method, and the copy in TCRdb shows in-frame clones only, minus some. V and J calls plus clone size are reproduced from that table; the DNA served to infer D and trimming. The data hold some 150,000 clones, with approximately 80% observed a single time. Sequenced input: peripheral blood. This sequence was found in a woman aged 55-70 years with acute or convalescent COVID-19.

The CDR3 region is CASSPTASYGYTF. CDR3 nucleotide sequence: TGTGCCAGCAGCCCAACAGCCAGCTATGGCTACACCTTC. V and J are TRBV12-3 or TRBV12-4 and TRBJ1-2; D gene ambiguous. V lost 6 bases and J 4 bases, leaving 12 bases between the germline ends. The CDR3 is made up of 13 amino acids.